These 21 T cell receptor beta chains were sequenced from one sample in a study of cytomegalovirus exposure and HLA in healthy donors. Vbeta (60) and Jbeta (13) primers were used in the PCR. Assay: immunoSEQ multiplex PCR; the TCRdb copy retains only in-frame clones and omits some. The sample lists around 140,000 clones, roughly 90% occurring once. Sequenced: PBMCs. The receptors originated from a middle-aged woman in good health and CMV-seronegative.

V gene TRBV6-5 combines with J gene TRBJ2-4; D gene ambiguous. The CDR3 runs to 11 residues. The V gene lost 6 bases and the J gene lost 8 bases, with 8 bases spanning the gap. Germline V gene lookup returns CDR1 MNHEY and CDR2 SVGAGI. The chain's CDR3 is CASSFADIQYF. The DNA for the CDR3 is TGTGCCAGCAGCTTCGCAGACATTCAGTACTTC.

DNA of the CDR3: TGTGCCAGCAGCTTGGATAGGGCAGGGGGCAGGAACACTGAAGCTTTCTTT. Its translation is CASSLDRAGGRNTEAFF. V usage is TRBV5-5 and J usage is TRBJ1-1; 8 nucleotides match TRBD1. Germline V gives CDR1 SGHKS, CDR2 YYEKEE (reference sequence). The V gene end was trimmed by 0 bases and the J gene end by 1 base; junction bases not matched to a gene: 8. This CDR3 comprises 17 residues.

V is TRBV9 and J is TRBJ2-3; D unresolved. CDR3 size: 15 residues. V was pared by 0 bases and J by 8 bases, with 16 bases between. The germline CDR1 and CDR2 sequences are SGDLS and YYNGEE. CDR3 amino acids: CASSVVRLRPGTQYF. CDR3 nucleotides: TGTGCCAGCAGCGTAGTGAGACTCAGACCTGGTACGCAGTATTTT. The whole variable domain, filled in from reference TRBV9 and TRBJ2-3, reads DSGVTQTPKHLITATGQRVTLRCSPRSGDLSVYWYQQSLDQGLQFLIQYYNGEERAKGNILERFSAQQFPDLHSELNLSSLELGDSALYFCASSVVRLRPGTQYFGPGTRLTVL.

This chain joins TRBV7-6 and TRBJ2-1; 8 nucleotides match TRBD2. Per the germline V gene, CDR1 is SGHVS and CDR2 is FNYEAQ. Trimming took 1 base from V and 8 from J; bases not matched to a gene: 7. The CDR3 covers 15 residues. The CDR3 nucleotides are TGTGCCAGCAGCTTAGAAACGGGAGGGCCGTATGAGCAGTTCTTC. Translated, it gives CASSLETGGPYEQFF.

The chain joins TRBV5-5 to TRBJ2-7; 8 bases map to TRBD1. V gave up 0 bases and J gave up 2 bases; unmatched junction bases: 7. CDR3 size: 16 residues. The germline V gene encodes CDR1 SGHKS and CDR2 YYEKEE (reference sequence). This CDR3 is CASSLDVGTGAYEQYF. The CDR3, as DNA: TGTGCCAGCAGCTTGGATGTCGGGACAGGAGCCTACGAGCAGTACTTC.

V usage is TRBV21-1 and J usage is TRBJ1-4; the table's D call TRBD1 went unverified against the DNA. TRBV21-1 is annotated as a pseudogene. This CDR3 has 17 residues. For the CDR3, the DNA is TGTGCCAGCAGCATGATCCGGGCAGGGGCGGCTAATGAAAAACTGTTTTTT. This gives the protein CASSMIRAGAANEKLFF.

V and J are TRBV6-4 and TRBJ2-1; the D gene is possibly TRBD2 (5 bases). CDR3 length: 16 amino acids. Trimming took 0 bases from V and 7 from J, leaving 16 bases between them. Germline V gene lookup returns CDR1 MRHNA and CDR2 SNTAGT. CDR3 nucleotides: TGTGCCAGCAGTGACTCGAGGCTAGGAGGAGGAAATGAGCAGTTCTTC. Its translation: CASSDSRLGGGNEQFF.

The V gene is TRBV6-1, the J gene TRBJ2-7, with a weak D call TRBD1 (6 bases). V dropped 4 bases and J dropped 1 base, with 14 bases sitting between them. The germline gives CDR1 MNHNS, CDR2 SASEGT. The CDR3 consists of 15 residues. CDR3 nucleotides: TGTGCCAGCAGTGGTCGTTCAGGGGCTTCCTACGAGCAGTACTTC. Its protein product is CASSGRSGASYEQYF.

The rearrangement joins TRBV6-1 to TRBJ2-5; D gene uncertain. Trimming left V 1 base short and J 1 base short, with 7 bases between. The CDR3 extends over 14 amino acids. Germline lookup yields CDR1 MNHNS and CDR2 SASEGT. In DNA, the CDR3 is TGTGCCAGCAGTGAAGGCGACACCCAAGAGACCCAGTACTTC. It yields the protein CASSEGDTQETQYF.

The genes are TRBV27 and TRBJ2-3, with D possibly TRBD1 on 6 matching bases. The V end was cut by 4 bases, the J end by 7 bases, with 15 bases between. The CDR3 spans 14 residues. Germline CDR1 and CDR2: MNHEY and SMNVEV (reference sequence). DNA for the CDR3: TGTGCCAGCAGTTGGACAGCGGCCGACTATACGCAGTATTTT. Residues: CASSWTAADYTQYF.

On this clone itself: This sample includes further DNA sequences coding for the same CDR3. In nucleotides, the CDR3 is TGTGCCAGCAGCTTAGGTGGGGCGAACACTGAAGCTTTCTTT. Its protein is CASSLGGANTEAFF. The genes are TRBV5-4 and TRBJ1-1; D perhaps matches TRBD1 (5 bases). Germline V gives CDR1 SGHNT, CDR2 YYREEE (reference sequence). Trimming took off 2 bases at V and 1 base at J, with 9 bases between the two ends. This CDR3 has 14 amino acids.

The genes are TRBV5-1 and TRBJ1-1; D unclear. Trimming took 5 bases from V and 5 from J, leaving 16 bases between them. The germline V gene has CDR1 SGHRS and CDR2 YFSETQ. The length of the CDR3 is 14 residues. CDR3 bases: TGCGCCAGCAGTGATGTGAGTACGGGTACTGAAGCTTTCTTT. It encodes CASSDVSTGTEAFF.

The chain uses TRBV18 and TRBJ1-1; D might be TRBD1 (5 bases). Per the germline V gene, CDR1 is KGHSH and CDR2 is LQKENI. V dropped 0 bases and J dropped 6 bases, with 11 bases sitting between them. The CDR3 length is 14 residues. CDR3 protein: CASSPPGGSPEAFF. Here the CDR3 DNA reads TGTGCCAGCTCACCACCGGGGGGATCCCCTGAAGCTTTCTTT.

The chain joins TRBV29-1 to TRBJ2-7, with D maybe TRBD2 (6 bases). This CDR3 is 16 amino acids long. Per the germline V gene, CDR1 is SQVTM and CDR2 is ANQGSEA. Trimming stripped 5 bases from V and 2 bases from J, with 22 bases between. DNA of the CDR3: TGCAGCGTTCTCGGGGGATCATCCACCCCCGCCTACGAGCAGTACTTC. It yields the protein CSVLGGSSTPAYEQYF.

The CDR3 here is CASRTGEGRNEQFF. The CDR3 coding sequence is TGTGCCAGCAGGACAGGGGAAGGTCGGAATGAGCAGTTCTTC. The gene calls are TRBV25-1 and TRBJ2-1, with 8 bases aligning to TRBD1. CDR3 length: 14 amino acids. V was clipped by 6 bases and J by 7 bases; unmatched bases: 8. Germline assignment: CDR1 MGHDK and CDR2 SYGVNS. The variable domain in full, completed from reference TRBV25-1 and TRBJ2-1, reads EADIYQTPRYLVIGTGKKITLECSQTMGHDKMYWYQQDPGMELHLIHYSYGVNSTEKGDLSSESTVSRIRTEHFPLTLESARPSHTSQYLCASRTGEGRNEQFFGPGTRLTVL.

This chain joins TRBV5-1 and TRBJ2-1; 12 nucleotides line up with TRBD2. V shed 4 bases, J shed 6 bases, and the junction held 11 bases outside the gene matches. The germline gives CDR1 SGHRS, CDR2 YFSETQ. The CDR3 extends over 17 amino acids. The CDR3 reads CASSPWALAGGPNEQFF. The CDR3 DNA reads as TGCGCCAGCAGCCCCTGGGCCCTAGCGGGAGGGCCCAATGAGCAGTTCTTC. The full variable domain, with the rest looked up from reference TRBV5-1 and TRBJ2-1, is KAGVTQTPRYLIKTRGQQVTLSCSPISGHRSVSWYQQTPGQGLQFLFEYFSETQRNKGNFPGRFSGRQFSNSRSEMNVSTLELGDSALYLCASSPWALAGGPNEQFFGPGTRLTVL.

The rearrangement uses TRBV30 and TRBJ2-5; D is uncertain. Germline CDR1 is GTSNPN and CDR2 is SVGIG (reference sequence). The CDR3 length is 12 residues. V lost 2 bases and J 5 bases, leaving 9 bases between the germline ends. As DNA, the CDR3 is TGTGCCTGGAGTTCCAGTTTTGAGACCCAGTACTTC. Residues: CAWSSSFETQYF. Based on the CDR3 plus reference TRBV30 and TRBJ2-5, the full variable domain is SQTIHQWPATLVQPVGSPLSLECTVEGTSNPNLYWYRQAAGRGLQLLFYSVGIGQISSEVPQNLSASRPQDRQFILSSKKLLLSDSGFYLCAWSSSFETQYFGPGTRLLVL.

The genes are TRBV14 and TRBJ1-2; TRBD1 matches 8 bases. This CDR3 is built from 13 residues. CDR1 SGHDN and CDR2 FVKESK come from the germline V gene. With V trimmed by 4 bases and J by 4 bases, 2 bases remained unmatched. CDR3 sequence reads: CASSPDRGYGYTF. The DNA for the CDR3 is TGTGCCAGCAGCCCCGACAGGGGCTATGGCTACACCTTC.

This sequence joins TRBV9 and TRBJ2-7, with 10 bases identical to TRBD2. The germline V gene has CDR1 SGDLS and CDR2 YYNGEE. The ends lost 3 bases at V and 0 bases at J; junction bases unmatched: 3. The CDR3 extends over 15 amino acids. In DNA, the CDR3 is TGTGCCAGCAGCGGATGGACTAGCGGCTCCTACGAGCAGTACTTC. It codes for CASSGWTSGSYEQYF. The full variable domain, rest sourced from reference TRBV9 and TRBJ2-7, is DSGVTQTPKHLITATGQRVTLRCSPRSGDLSVYWYQQSLDQGLQFLIQYYNGEERAKGNILERFSAQQFPDLHSELNLSSLELGDSALYFCASSGWTSGSYEQYFGPGTRLTVT.

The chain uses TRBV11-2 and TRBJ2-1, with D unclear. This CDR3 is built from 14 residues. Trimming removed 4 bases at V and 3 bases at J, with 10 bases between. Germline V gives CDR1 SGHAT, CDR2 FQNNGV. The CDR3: CASSSVLGYNEQFF. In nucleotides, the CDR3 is TGTGCCAGCAGCTCGGTCCTAGGCTACAATGAGCAGTTCTTC.

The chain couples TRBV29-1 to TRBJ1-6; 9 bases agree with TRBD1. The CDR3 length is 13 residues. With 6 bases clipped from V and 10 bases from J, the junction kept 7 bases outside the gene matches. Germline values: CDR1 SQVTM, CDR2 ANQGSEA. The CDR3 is CSVGDRARSPLHF. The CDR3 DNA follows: TGCAGCGTGGGGGACAGGGCTAGGTCACCCCTCCACTTT.